One sample yielded the 10 T cell receptor beta chains listed below, sequenced in a study of identical twins (dated by TCRdb to the mid-2010s). Library method: 5' RACE. The reads were generated on an Illumina HiSeq 2000. TCRdb trimmed public reads at Q25 via fastp, called clones via MiXCR and kept in-frame beta chains. Here each entry gathers all rows of one CDR3 protein and keeps the most common genes and DNA. The sample table contains approximately 500,000 distinct CDR3 sequences; only one count was recorded for approximately 25% of them. The leading ten clones occupy roughly 2.8% of the sample. This sample was shared with a second study, whose subject was T cells expressing NK-cell markers.

Sequencing input: CD4+ T cells sorted from blood. The receptor set was obtained from a woman younger than 30 in good health.

This clonotype was recorded a few times. The rearrangement links TRBV7-9 to TRBJ1-1; D gene unclear. V lost 3 bases and J lost 4, with 12 bases in between. CDR1 SEHNR and CDR2 FQNEAQ come from the germline V gene (reference sequence). The CDR3 has 14 residues. The CDR3 nucleotides are TGTGCCAGCAGCTTCACGGGATCCTCCACTGAAGCTTTCTTT. It yields the protein CASSFTGSSTEAFF. Combining the CDR3 with reference TRBV7-9 and TRBJ1-1 gives the whole variable domain DTGVSQNPRHKITKRGQNVTFRCDPISEHNRLYWYRQTLGQGPEFLTYFQNEAQLEKSRLLSDRFSAERPKGSFSTLEIQRTEQGDSAMYLCASSFTGSSTEAFFGQGTRLTVV.

This clonotype has more than one count but fewer than ten. V is TRBV7-9 and J is TRBJ2-2; TRBD2 matches 10 bases. The length of the CDR3 is 16 residues. The germline V gene encodes CDR1 SEHNR and CDR2 FQNEAQ (reference sequence). The V segment lost 6 bases and the J segment 3 bases; nucleotides outside the gene matches: 7. CDR3 residues: CASRSSGSTYTGELFF. The DNA of the CDR3 is TGTGCCAGCAGATCTAGCGGGAGTACGTACACCGGGGAGCTGTTTTTT.

The V gene is TRBV20-1, the J gene TRBJ2-2; 8 bases are shared with TRBD1. This CDR3 region has 14 residues. Per the germline V gene, CDR1 is DFQATT and CDR2 is SNEGSKA (reference sequence). V lost 2 bases to trimming and J lost 6 bases; unmatched junction nucleotides: 5. The CDR3 sequence: CSARPAGGAGELFF. CDR3 sequence (DNA): TGCAGTGCTAGACCGGCAGGGGGCGCCGGGGAGCTGTTTTTT.

Only a few counts were recorded for this clonotype. This sequence joins TRBV29-1 and TRBJ1-1, with D unresolved. V dropped 7 bases and J dropped 7 bases, with 16 bases sitting between them. The CDR3 is 12 amino acids. In germline, CDR1 is SQVTM, CDR2 ANQGSEA. Here the CDR3 DNA reads TGCAGCGCCGGGCCTCAGAGAGGTGAAGCTTTCTTT. Its protein product is CSAGPQRGEAFF.

This sequence joins TRBV20-1 and TRBJ1-6, with 8 nucleotides matching TRBD1. Per germline, CDR1 DFQATT and CDR2 SNEGSKA (reference sequence). The V segment lost 5 bases and the J segment 7 bases; nucleotides outside the gene matches: 4. The CDR3 has 13 residues. CDR3 loop: CSAGRQGNSPLHF. The DNA of the CDR3 is TGCAGTGCTGGGCGACAGGGGAATTCACCCCTCCACTTT.

This clonotype is a singleton in its sample. This chain uses TRBV7-9 with TRBJ2-1; D call uncertain. The V and J ends lost 0 bases and 12 bases respectively, with 12 bases between them. CDR1 and CDR2 from the germline V gene are SEHNR and FQNEAQ (reference sequence). The CDR3 has 13 amino acids. For the CDR3, the DNA is TGTGCCAGCAGCTTAGCTCTGGTCGGAGCGCAGTTCTTC. Translated: CASSLALVGAQFF. Looking up the rest from reference TRBV7-9 and TRBJ2-1 gives the full variable domain: DTGVSQNPRHKITKRGQNVTFRCDPISEHNRLYWYRQTLGQGPEFLTYFQNEAQLEKSRLLSDRFSAERPKGSFSTLEIQRTEQGDSAMYLCASSLALVGAQFFGPGTRLTVL.

This clonotype has more than one count but fewer than ten. The V call is TRBV20-1, the J call TRBJ1-2; D is possibly TRBD1 (5 bases). The germline V gene encodes CDR1 DFQATT and CDR2 SNEGSKA (reference sequence). The V and J ends lost 0 bases and 5 bases respectively, with 7 bases between them. The CDR3 is made up of 12 amino acids. The CDR3: CSARDDSYGYTF. CDR3 in DNA: TGCAGTGCTAGAGACGACAGTTATGGCTACACCTTC.

Only a few counts were recorded for this clonotype. The rearrangement uses TRBV20-1 and TRBJ1-1, with a possible D match to TRBD1 (6 bases). From germline, CDR1 is DFQATT and CDR2 SNEGSKA (reference sequence). V was pared by 4 bases and J by 0 bases, with 15 bases between. There are 15 residues in the CDR3. CDR3 sequence: CSATQTGRMNTEAFF. CDR3 nucleotide sequence: TGCAGTGCTACTCAGACAGGCAGAATGAACACTGAAGCTTTCTTT.

This chain joins TRBV6-5 and TRBJ2-3; D not certain. Germline V gives CDR1 MNHEY, CDR2 SVGAGI. The CDR3 sequence is 13 residues long. V was cut by 2 bases and J by 6 bases, with 9 bases left in between. CDR3 region: CASSYRIGDTQYF. The DNA of the CDR3 is TGTGCCAGCAGTTACCGGATAGGGGATACGCAGTATTTT.

This clonotype was counted a few times. The CDR3 protein is CSVPGQVSNQPQHF. The DNA of the CDR3 is TGCAGTGTTCCGGGACAGGTTAGCAATCAGCCCCAGCATTTT. The V and J genes are TRBV20-1 and TRBJ1-5, with 8 bases aligning to TRBD1. Trimming removed 7 bases from V and 0 bases from J; junction bases left unmatched: 5. CDR3 length: 14 amino acids. Per the germline V gene, CDR1 is DFQATT and CDR2 is SNEGSKA (reference sequence).